Listed below are T cell receptor beta chains from one sample, sequenced in a study of metastatic and nonmetastatic thyroid tumors. TCRdb re-called the PCR reads with MiXCR. The sample records approximately 74,000 clones, approximately 15% being singletons. Sequences were obtained from blood. The receptors derive from a male donor with papillary thyroid cancer or a benign thyroid nodule (not recorded which). Some clones in this sample may be carry-over from other donors' samples. The CDR3 runs from the conserved cysteine through the conserved F or W. The order of the fields is CDR3 DNA, CDR3 protein, CDR3 length, J gene, D gene, V gene, clone size. D genes are given only for firm matches. Not every row has a clone size; where given, it reads once, few, many or a size class.

CDR3 DNA: TGTGCCAGCAGTTTAGGACACAGGGACACCGGGGAGCTGTTTTTT; CDR3 protein: CASSLGHRDTGELFF; CDR3 length: 15; J gene: TRBJ2-2; D gene: .; V gene: TRBV28; clone size: many
CDR3 DNA: TGTGCCAGCAGCTCCAGCGCCGGGGAGCTGTTTTTT; CDR3 protein: CASSSSAGELFF; CDR3 length: 12; J gene: TRBJ2-2; D gene: .; V gene: TRBV7-2; clone size: many
CDR3 DNA: TGTGCCAGCACTGAGAGTCCGGAGGACCTCGAGACCCAGTACTTC; CDR3 protein: CASTESPEDLETQYF; CDR3 length: 15; J gene: TRBJ2-5; D gene: .; V gene: TRBV2; clone size: many
CDR3 DNA: TGTGCCAGCAGCTTAGGACAGGCAGTCCCCTACAATGAGCAGTTCTTC; CDR3 protein: CASSLGQAVPYNEQFF; CDR3 length: 16; J gene: TRBJ2-1; D gene: .; V gene: TRBV7-9; clone size: many
CDR3 DNA: TGTGCCAGCAGTGAGAAGGGGGCGAACACCGGGGAGCTGTTTTTT; CDR3 protein: CASSEKGANTGELFF; CDR3 length: 15; J gene: TRBJ2-2; D gene: .; V gene: TRBV6-4; clone size: many
CDR3 DNA: TGCGCCAGCAGCCAAGATAGTGATTCACCCCTCCACTTT; CDR3 protein: CASSQDSDSPLHF; CDR3 length: 13; J gene: TRBJ1-6; D gene: .; V gene: TRBV4-3; clone size: many
CDR3 DNA: TGTGCCAGCAGTGATTGGGGCCAGCCCCAGCATTTT; CDR3 protein: CASSDWGQPQHF; CDR3 length: 12; J gene: TRBJ1-5; D gene: .; V gene: TRBV25-1; clone size: many
CDR3 DNA: TGTGCCATCAGTGAGGCTTGGAACACCGGGGAGCTGTTCTTT; CDR3 protein: CAISEAWNTGELFF; CDR3 length: 14; J gene: TRBJ2-2; D gene: .; V gene: TRBV10-3; clone size: many
CDR3 DNA: TGTGCCAGTAGTGATAGCGGGGTATCCTACGAGCAGTACTTC; CDR3 protein: CASSDSGVSYEQYF; CDR3 length: 14; J gene: TRBJ2-7; D gene: TRBD2; V gene: TRBV19; clone size: many
CDR3 DNA: TGTGCCAGCAGAAACGGGAGAGCCTCCTACGAGCAGTACTTC; CDR3 protein: CASRNGRASYEQYF; CDR3 length: 14; J gene: TRBJ2-7; D gene: .; V gene: TRBV6-1; clone size: many
CDR3 DNA: TGTGCCAGCAGCCCCCCGGTCCAGAGTTGTGGAAACACCATATATTTT; CDR3 protein: CASSPPVQSCGNTIYF; CDR3 length: 16; J gene: TRBJ1-3; D gene: .; V gene: TRBV2; clone size: .
CDR3 DNA: TGCGCCAGCAGTGAAATGGGGACTAGCAATCAGCCCCAGCATTTT; CDR3 protein: CASSEMGTSNQPQHF; CDR3 length: 15; J gene: TRBJ1-5; D gene: .; V gene: TRBV10-2; clone size: many
CDR3 DNA: TGTGCCAGCAGCTTAACAGGGGCAGATACGCAGTATTTT; CDR3 protein: CASSLTGADTQYF; CDR3 length: 13; J gene: TRBJ2-3; D gene: .; V gene: TRBV7-3; clone size: many
CDR3 DNA: TGTGCCTGGAACCCCACCTGGGTACACTCTAATGAAAAACTGTTTTTT; CDR3 protein: CAWNPTWVHSNEKLFF; CDR3 length: 16; J gene: TRBJ1-4; D gene: .; V gene: TRBV30; clone size: many
CDR3 DNA: TGCGCCAGCAGCAGCGCCGGGACAGGGTACAATGAGCAGTTCTTC; CDR3 protein: CASSSAGTGYNEQFF; CDR3 length: 15; J gene: TRBJ2-1; D gene: TRBD1; V gene: TRBV5-1; clone size: many
CDR3 DNA: TGTGCCAGCAGGGACATAGTGAACACTGAAGCTTTCTTT; CDR3 protein: CASRDIVNTEAFF; CDR3 length: 13; J gene: TRBJ1-1; D gene: .; V gene: TRBV12-3/TRBV12-4; clone size: many
CDR3 DNA: TGTGCCAGCAGCCAAGCTAGCGGGAGGGCCTACGAGCAGTACTTC; CDR3 protein: CASSQASGRAYEQYF; CDR3 length: 15; J gene: TRBJ2-7; D gene: TRBD2; V gene: TRBV14; clone size: many
CDR3 DNA: TGTGCCAGCAGCTCCCCAGCCCCCAACTATGGCTACACCTTC; CDR3 protein: CASSSPAPNYGYTF; CDR3 length: 14; J gene: TRBJ1-2; D gene: .; V gene: TRBV5-5; clone size: many
CDR3 DNA: TGTGCCAGCAGCTTAGATTGGCCGGGACAGGGGAAGATGGGAGATACGCAGTATTTT; CDR3 protein: CASSLDWPGQGKMGDTQYF; CDR3 length: 19; J gene: TRBJ2-3; D gene: TRBD1; V gene: TRBV11-2; clone size: many
CDR3 DNA: TGCGCCAGCAGCGCAGGACAGGGGCAGACCAAGTACTTC; CDR3 protein: CASSAGQGQTKYF; CDR3 length: 13; J gene: TRBJ2-5; D gene: TRBD1; V gene: TRBV10-2; clone size: few
CDR3 DNA: TGTGCCAGCAGCTTAGGAAGGCAAGAGACCCAGTACTTC; CDR3 protein: CASSLGRQETQYF; CDR3 length: 13; J gene: TRBJ2-5; D gene: .; V gene: TRBV5-8; clone size: many
CDR3 DNA: TGTGCCAGCAGACAGGCAATCGGGACAGGGAACACTGAAGCTTTCTTT; CDR3 protein: CASRQAIGTGNTEAFF; CDR3 length: 16; J gene: TRBJ1-1; D gene: TRBD1; V gene: TRBV7-9; clone size: many